Presented here are 8 T cell receptor beta chains from one specimen sequenced in a study of beta chain features in type 1 diabetes. Expressed TCRB transcripts were sequenced after all isolated RNA was converted to cDNA. Generated by immunoSEQ multiplex PCR, the TCRdb table keeps only in-frame clones and is missing some. Of 900,000 or so clones in the sample, 17% were seen once. Sequencing used naive CD4+ T cells from blood. Every receptor here comes from a woman aged 18-35 years in good health.

The V gene is TRBV7-9, the J gene TRBJ2-1, with D possibly being TRBD2 (6 bases). Trimming shortened V by 7 bases and J by 4 bases, and 14 bases separated the two germline ends. The CDR3 has 14 residues. In germline, CDR1 is SEHNR, CDR2 FQNEAQ (reference sequence). The CDR3 DNA is TGTGCCAGCACCCCCGGGAGCCCGTACAATGAGCAGTTCTTC. Translation gives CASTPGSPYNEQFF. Full variable domain (rest looked up from reference TRBV7-9 and TRBJ2-1): DTGVSQNPRHKITKRGQNVTFRCDPISEHNRLYWYRQTLGQGPEFLTYFQNEAQLEKSRLLSDRFSAERPKGSFSTLEIQRTEQGDSAMYLCASTPGSPYNEQFFGPGTRLTVL.

This clone was seen more than once but under ten times. The chain is built from TRBV5-4 and TRBJ2-3; 14 bases line up with TRBD2. CDR1 and CDR2 from the germline V gene are SGHNT and YYREEE (reference sequence). The V and J ends lost 5 bases and 2 bases, in that order; junction bases with no gene match: 4. The CDR3 has 16 amino acids. The CDR3, as DNA: TGTGCCAGCAGGTCGGGACTAGCGGGAGCCACAGATACGCAGTATTTT. This gives the protein CASRSGLAGATDTQYF.

This chain uses TRBV5-1 with TRBJ1-1; 9 bases are a match to TRBD1. The J segment lost 0 bases and the V segment lost 4 bases, leaving 10 bases of the junction unmatched. Germline V CDR1 and CDR2: SGHRS, YFSETQ. The CDR3 covers 17 residues. In DNA, the CDR3 is TGCGCCAGCAGCAAAACCGGGACAGGGTTGGTGAACACTGAAGCTTTCTTT. Translation gives CASSKTGTGLVNTEAFF.

The chain links TRBV4-3 to TRBJ1-1; D may be TRBD1 (5 bases). Per germline, CDR1 LGHNA and CDR2 YSLEER. CDR3 size: 14 residues. V shed 1 base and J shed 1 base, with 7 bases lying between them. The CDR3 coding sequence is TGCGCCAGCAGCCAAGGGACAAGGAACACTGAAGCTTTCTTT. This codes for CASSQGTRNTEAFF.

This clone was found a few times. The chain couples TRBV7-9 to TRBJ2-5; 7 bases match TRBD2. CDR3 length: 15 residues. Germline CDR1 SEHNR, CDR2 FQNEAQ (reference sequence). J gave up 1 base and V 1 base, and 3 bases lay outside the gene matches. CDR3 protein: CASSLVGGSQETQYF. CDR3 sequence (DNA): TGTGCCAGCAGCTTAGTCGGCGGGAGCCAAGAGACCCAGTACTTC.

This chain uses TRBV10-3 with TRBJ2-1; 9 bases agree with TRBD2. The germline CDR1 and CDR2 sequences are ENHRY and SYGVKD. The CDR3 has 17 amino acids. Trimming cost V 4 bases and J 2 bases; bases outside gene matches: 9. The CDR3 loop reads CAISASGNVPTYNEQFF. DNA of the CDR3: TGTGCCATCAGTGCTAGCGGGAACGTCCCTACCTACAATGAGCAGTTCTTC.

The CDR3 bases are TGTGCCAGCACCGGATCGGGGGGCCGCTATGGCTACACCTTC. Protein sequence: CASTGSGGRYGYTF. The chain couples TRBV28 to TRBJ1-2; perhaps TRBD1 as D (6 bases). This CDR3 has 14 residues. Germline-derived CDR1 and CDR2 are MDHEN and SYDVKM. The V end lost 7 bases, the J end lost 4 bases, and 16 bases lay between the germline ends.

The V gene is TRBV7-9, the J gene TRBJ2-1, with D unclear. The germline V gene has CDR1 SEHNR and CDR2 FQNEAQ (reference sequence). The length of the CDR3 is 14 residues. V was clipped by 10 bases and J by 2 bases, with 15 bases between them. CDR3 protein: CATPLGVTYNEQFF. DNA for the CDR3: TGTGCCACCCCTCTTGGAGTTACCTACAATGAGCAGTTCTTC.